This T cell receptor (beta chain) emerged from a study of cytomegalovirus exposure and HLA in healthy donors (dated 2017 in TCRdb). Background on the whole study: An earlier analysis of approximately 600 of the donors reported more than 250 Gb of sequence data and about 100 million unique TCR beta sequences from roughly 180 million T cells. About 280 gigabases of sequencing data and around 88 million unique TCR sequences made up an early release that covered over 550 HLA-typed donors. Among the roughly 390 genotyped donors, around 81% belonged to the genetic ancestry cluster associated with self-reported Caucasian donors. The study aimed to test whether cataloging public T cell receptors could reveal signatures of past pathogen exposure. Using immunosequencing, the study profiled T cell repertoires from 640 or so subjects and related those repertoires to cytomegalovirus serostatus. A separate validation cohort of over 95 different subjects was used in addition to the roughly 620-subject first cohort. High-throughput TCR immunosequencing, statistical association of individual TCRs with disease status, and machine learning were combined to predict cytomegalovirus infection status. In a later analysis, previously published TCR beta repertoires from 666 donors were re-analyzed and high-resolution HLA genotyping was added so that TCR occurrence patterns could be studied. In the later analysis, no new phenotypic data were used to find candidate immune exposures; instead, reliance was placed on TCR beta sequences and their occurrence across donors. To decide whether each TCR beta V gene segment behaved as functional or pseudogenic, an earlier analysis of approximately 620 of the donors relied on high-throughput TCR beta sequencing. Donor age, sex, ethnicity and CMV serostatus were compiled together with the repertoire data. Genome-wide SNP genotypes for about 65% of the roughly 700 donors were used in a later genetic analysis, which treated that subset as a discovery cohort. All discovery cohort repertoires had been generated using a single sequencing platform. Class I and class II HLA loci were covered by the typing at four-digit resolution. The number of typed donors differed by locus: roughly 629-640 for A, B, C, DRB1 and DQB1; roughly 510 for DQA1; fewer than 610 for DPA1; and about 450 for DPB1. A handful of DR-DQ haplotypes were handled as single units for association and clustering because linkage in the cohort was strong. Across 300 to 400 genotyped donors of the cohort, an average of approximately 240,000 unique TCR beta nucleotide sequences per donor were sequenced, and 15% to 20% of those sequences were non-productive.

This clone occurred a few times. The antigen it binds to is not known. The input lacks base qualities; no much larger clone sits a single base away. The germline V end is reduced by 2 bases and the J end by 4 bases; junction bases left unmatched: 10. From its cysteine to its phenylalanine, the CDR3 spans 17 amino acids. Only the CDR3 region is kept as DNA, spanning 51 bases read in frame from base 1. The germline V gene specifies MGHRA as CDR1 and YSYEKL as CDR2. Library generation was performed with the immunoSEQ multiplex PCR assay. The multiplex PCR relied on a mix of 60 forward primers for TCR Vbeta segments and 13 reverse primers for TCR Jbeta segments. Amplification of the CDR3 region of rearranged TCR beta genes was performed with a multiplex PCR assay on genomic DNA. Amplified TCR beta libraries were sequenced as 87-base-pair reads on the Illumina HiSeq System. Under the source paper's analysis protocol: A later analysis tallied around 87 million unique TCR beta chains across the 550 to 850 repertoires, and about 12 million of those chains were shared by two or more donors. Raw reads were error-corrected and collapsed into unique sequences by a nearest-neighbor algorithm in which closely related sequences were merged to remove PCR and sequencing errors. To assign V, D and J gene segments, CDR3 sequences were aligned to IMGT reference sequences. For a sequence to be retained, at least a six-nucleotide match to both a V gene segment and a J gene segment was required. Rearrangements were classified as productive when the CDR3 lacked stop codons and remained in frame with V and J, and all other rearrangements were classified as non-productive. Following IMGT convention, CDR3 was defined as the stretch from the second conserved V-encoded cysteine up to the conserved J-encoded phenylalanine. The earlier analysis of a few hundred of the donors excluded sequences that lacked an unambiguous match to a single V gene segment. An earlier analysis of 500 to 700 of the donors classified V segments as functional when productive rearrangements were above 56.7% and as segregating when the standard deviation between donors was above 5%. To diagnose cytomegalovirus status from the catalog of TCR beta chain sequences, a statistical classification framework was built. V and J gene assignment, in a later analysis, came from comparing TCR nucleotide sequences with IMGT/GENE-DB human TR gene sequences. Using the TCRdist pipeline, a later analysis assigned CDR3 sequences along with most-parsimonious VDJ recombination scenarios. In a later analysis, every TCR beta chain was defined by the combination of its CDR3 amino acid sequence and its V-gene family, and reads without a unique V-gene family were dropped. In a later analysis, 450 to 600 highly shared, low-generation-probability nucleotide sequences were removed to address suspected cross-contamination and a sequencing artifact. For each public chain, a later analysis derived a clonal expansion index from normalized ranks of inferred template counts within each repertoire. Generation probabilities in a later analysis came from a VDJ recombination model fitted to out-of-frame rearrangements, and those results were checked against IGoR. A later analysis scored TCR-TCR, TCR-HLA and TCR-CMV co-occurrence with hypergeometric tests, applying a repertoire-size bias correction to TCR pairs. False discovery rates were estimated in a later analysis by permuting HLA or CMV assignments 20 times. A later analysis grouped co-occurring TCRs with DBSCAN, adding TCRdist sequence similarity when clustering within HLA-allele-positive subsets. Co-occurrence clustering excluded repertoires with fewer than 30,000 or more than 120,000 public chains, plus five with anomalous nucleotide sharing. TCRdb re-hosts the immuneACCESS table, in-frame sequences only. Its copies lack some clones; in the studies checked, an unresolved V gene accounts for under half of them, and the cause for the rest is not known. V, J and clone size are those of that table, while D and trimming were read from the DNA. The table for this sample lists approximately 150,000 clones; 65% to 80% of them were counted only once. Under 2% of the sample comes from the top ten.

The cohort was made up of approximately 670 healthy bone marrow donors. All cohort members were sampled while nominally healthy, although unrecorded immune exposures were likely present. The donor was CMV seronegative and was included in the group of a few hundred seronegative cohort members. A peripheral blood sample was provided by each donor, and peripheral blood mononuclear cells were used for TCR beta sequencing. Genomic DNA was extracted from the blood cell samples with the Qiagen DNeasy Blood Extraction Kit. Study-wide findings and limitations: Most TCR sequences were seen in very few donors, while some public TCRs were found in many individuals. Because counts were too low, seventeen rarely observed V segments, including chromosome 9 orphons, were excluded from the earlier analysis of some 590 of the donors. In a later analysis, most CMV-associated TCR beta chains were found to appear HLA-restricted, with HLA associations seemingly driven largely by CMV exposure. A further reported finding was that TCR beta sequences accurately predicted the HLA-A and HLA-B alleles for most subjects in the first cohort. Because HLA typing was missing for some donors at each locus, association tests included only the typed subset. V-gene and J-gene trimming of TCR beta chains was associated with a missense DCLRE1C variant in a later genetic analysis, and the association was replicated in an independent cohort. In a later analysis, HLA-associated TCR beta chains were found to be more clonally expanded and to have lower generation probabilities than equally common non-associated chains. Assigning TCR associations to individual alleles was difficult when HLA alleles, especially DR and DQ, strongly co-occurred. At a false discovery rate of 0.05, a later analysis linked about 16,000 TCR beta sequences to specific HLA alleles. In a later analysis, TCR association rates were found to vary across HLA loci, with the most associated TCRs seen for DRB1 alleles and the fewest for HLA-C alleles. Correlated functional status among segregating V segments might be attributable to linkage disequilibrium, but an unknown experimental factor could not be ruled out. Immune exposure information for the cohort was limited to CMV serostatus. In an earlier analysis of some 500 of the donors, most TCR beta V segments were observed in productive rearrangements about 87% or about 30% of the time, broadly matching IMGT annotations. It was suggested by the authors that the approach could potentially be generalized to other disease states and immunological phenotypes. In a later genetic analysis, fewer N-insertions in productive TCRs were reported among donors in an Asian-associated ancestry cluster than the 666-donor mean. In the study, around 160 TCR beta chains were listed as associated with cytomegalovirus. Some IMGT-functional V segments, including TRBV6-2 and TRBV6-3, could not be distinguished by the 87-base-pair reads and were therefore excluded. According to a later analysis, parvovirus B19, influenza, CMV and Epstein-Barr virus appeared linked to several top co-occurrence clusters. The cohort was sequenced for TCR beta chains only, and without alpha or paired-chain data the features that could be detected were limited. The classifier was reported to diagnose cytomegalovirus status with high specificity and sensitivity in both the original cohort and the validation cohort. Sequencing depth was assumed to be roughly uniform across donors in the presence/absence analyses, though that assumption may not hold. The sequencing pipeline was judged likely to have produced a cluster of highly shared sequence variants as a technical artifact. Three of the identified cytomegalovirus-associated TCR beta chains were confirmed in vitro to be specific for cytomegalovirus antigens.

This TCR was sampled from a woman aged 30 to 39 in good health and CMV-seronegative. Sequenced material: PBMCs. Recombination connected TRBV4-1 to TRBJ2-2, and 7 junction bases match TRBD2. The DNA reads TGCGCCAGCAGCCAAAGCGGGGAGGCAGGGATCACCGGGGAGCTGTTTTTT. It encodes CASSQSGEAGITGELFF.